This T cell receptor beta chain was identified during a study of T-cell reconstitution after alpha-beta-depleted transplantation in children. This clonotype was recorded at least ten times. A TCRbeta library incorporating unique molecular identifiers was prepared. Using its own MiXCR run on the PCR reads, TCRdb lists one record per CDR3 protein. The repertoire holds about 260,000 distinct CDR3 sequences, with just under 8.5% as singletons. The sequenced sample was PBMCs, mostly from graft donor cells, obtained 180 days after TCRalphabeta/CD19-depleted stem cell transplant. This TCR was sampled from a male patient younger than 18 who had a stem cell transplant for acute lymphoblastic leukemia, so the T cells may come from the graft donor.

The CDR3, as DNA: TGTGCCAGCAGCGCCCGACACCACCTTTACTACGAGCAGTACTTC. Translation: CASSARHHLYYEQYF. This rearrangement joins TRBV13 to TRBJ2-7; no clear D. Per germline, CDR1 PRHDT and CDR2 FYEKMQ (reference sequence). Trimming removed 5 bases at V and 3 bases at J, with 17 bases between. This CDR3 is 15 amino acids long.